The next 32 T cell receptor beta chains were all read from a single sample in a study of CD8 T cells in Susac syndrome. RNA was extracted with the RNeasy kit, and a quantity of 0.5 to 1 ug was reverse transcribed using random hexamers. TCRdb re-derived calls from the immunoSEQ multiplex PCR reads in MiXCR, one entry per CDR3 protein. The table has just over 300,000 distinct CDR3 sequences, under 95% seen once. Specimen: CD4+ T cells from PBMCs. The receptors shown here come from a human donor with multiple sclerosis.

The rearrangement links TRBV19 to TRBJ2-7; TRBD1 is a possible D gene (5 bases). The CDR3 loop spans 15 amino acids. Germline V CDR1 and CDR2: LNHDA, SQIVND (reference sequence). The germline V and J ends were trimmed by 7 bases and 4 bases, with 20 bases remaining between them. The CDR3 nucleotides read TGTGCCAGTACCCCAGGGCCAATCTCCGGGTACGAGCAGTACTTC. Translating gives CASTPGPISGYEQYF.

The V call is TRBV30, the J call TRBJ1-1, with D uncertain. This CDR3 has 13 amino acids. The ends were cut back, 2 bases at V and 8 bases at J, with 15 bases in the middle. Per germline, CDR1 GTSNPN and CDR2 SVGIG (reference sequence). CDR3 region: CAWSRVGGIEAFF. CDR3 bases: TGTGCCTGGAGTCGGGTTGGCGGGATCGAAGCTTTCTTT.

This chain uses TRBV24-1 with TRBJ2-1; D unresolved. The CDR3 is 13 amino acids. Trimming took off 4 bases at V and 4 bases at J, with 7 bases between the two ends. Germline CDR1 reads KGHDR; CDR2 reads SFDVKD. The CDR3 is CATSEHKYNEQFF. CDR3 nucleotides: TGTGCCACCAGTGAGCACAAATACAATGAGCAGTTCTTC.

V and J are TRBV5-1 and TRBJ2-2, with 9 bases aligning to TRBD1. V gave up 3 bases and J gave up 0 bases; unmatched junction bases: 3. The CDR3 has 16 residues. Looked up from germline, CDR1 is SGHRS and CDR2 is YFSETQ. This CDR3 is CASSYRGLANTGELFF. In DNA form, the CDR3 reads TGCGCCAGCAGCTACAGGGGGCTAGCGAACACCGGGGAGCTGTTTTTT.

The V and J genes are TRBV7-9 and TRBJ2-1, with no clear D. Trimming cost V 0 bases and J 12 bases, with 3 bases left between them. This CDR3 region has 10 residues. Looked up from germline, CDR1 is SEHNR and CDR2 is FQNEAQ (reference sequence). CDR3 sequence (DNA): TGTGCCAGCAGCTTAGCGGGGCAGTTCTTC. It yields the protein CASSLAGQFF.

The chain uses TRBV13 and TRBJ1-1; no clear D gene. CDR1 is PRHDT and CDR2 is FYEKMQ in the germline V gene (reference sequence). This CDR3 has 13 residues. The V and J ends lost 2 bases and 3 bases respectively, with 7 bases between them. In DNA, the CDR3 is TGTGCCAGCAGCTTAACGGTGGACACTGAAGCTTTCTTT. Translation gives CASSLTVDTEAFF.

This clonotype appeared a single time. This sequence joins TRBV5-6 and TRBJ2-1; possible D gene TRBD1, 5 bases. The V end lost 4 bases, the J end lost 0 bases, and 14 bases lay between the germline ends. Germline V gene sequence: CDR1 SGHDT, CDR2 YYEEEE. The CDR3 totals 16 residues. The CDR3 region is CASSPISTGSYNEQFF. In DNA form, the CDR3 reads TGTGCCAGCAGCCCCATCTCAACAGGCTCCTACAATGAGCAGTTCTTC.

This chain links TRBV19 with TRBJ2-5, with TRBD1 identical over 7 bases. CDR1 LNHDA and CDR2 SQIVND come from the germline V gene (reference sequence). Trimming cost V 5 bases and J 6 bases; bases outside gene matches: 9. This CDR3 has 14 amino acids. CDR3 nucleotides: TGTGCCAGTAGTCAGTGGACAGGCGCAAAGACCCAGTACTTC. This translates into CASSQWTGAKTQYF.

V gene TRBV3-1 combines with J gene TRBJ2-5, with TRBD1 matching 8 bases. J was trimmed by 2 bases and V by 4 bases; bases with no gene match: 3. CDR3 length equals 14 residues. Germline loops: CDR1 LGHDT, CDR2 YNNKEL (reference sequence). The CDR3 DNA follows: TGTGCCAGCAGCCTCCGGACAGGGCAAGAGACCCAGTACTTC. It codes for CASSLRTGQETQYF.

J is TRBJ2-6 and V is TRBV7-2, with D maybe TRBD1 (6 bases). Per the germline V gene, CDR1 is SGHTA and CDR2 is FQGNSA. The CDR3 spans 15 residues. Trimming removed 5 bases from V and 2 bases from J, with 10 bases in between. The CDR3 nucleotides are TGTGCCAGCAGCCCAGGGGTTCCTGGGGCCAACGTCCTGACTTTC. Translation gives CASSPGVPGANVLTF.

The V call is TRBV6-1, the J call TRBJ2-5; 7 bases map to TRBD2. This CDR3 region has 16 residues. Trimming removed 0 bases from V and 2 bases from J; junction bases left unmatched: 6. The germline CDR1 and CDR2 sequences are MNHNS and SASEGT. The CDR3 spells CASSEARWGGQETQYF. Written as DNA, the CDR3 is TGTGCCAGCAGTGAAGCGCGTTGGGGAGGGCAAGAGACCCAGTACTTC.

This clonotype was counted a single time. The V gene is TRBV7-2, the J gene TRBJ2-1; weak D call: TRBD2 (7 bases). Deletions cut 5 bases from V and 12 bases from J, with 20 bases between. Germline V lookup: CDR1 SGHTA, CDR2 FQGNSA. This CDR3 has 14 amino acids. The CDR3 sequence is CASSENGGPFVQFF. DNA of the CDR3: TGTGCCAGCAGCGAAAACGGGGGGCCTTTCGTGCAGTTCTTC.

The chain recombines TRBV5-4 with TRBJ2-1; D is perhaps TRBD1 (5 bases). Trimming took 1 base from V and 12 from J, leaving 17 bases between them. The length of the CDR3 is 14 residues. CDR1 SGHNT and CDR2 YYREEE come from the germline V gene (reference sequence). The DNA for the CDR3 is TGTGCCAGCAGCTTGTGGGCCTCCCCTCAGGGGCAGTTCTTC. Protein sequence: CASSLWASPQGQFF. The complete variable domain, with remaining parts taken from reference TRBV5-4 and TRBJ2-1, reads ETGVTQSPTHLIKTRGQQVTLRCSSQSGHNTVSWYQQALGQGPQFIFQYYREEENGRGNFPPRFSGLQFPNYSSELNVNALELDDSALYLCASSLWASPQGQFFGPGTRLTVL.

The chain couples TRBV9 to TRBJ1-1; D ambiguous. The germline V gene encodes CDR1 SGDLS and CDR2 YYNGEE. V lost 3 bases, J lost 4 bases, and 13 bases lay in between. CDR3 length: 14 amino acids. CDR3 residues: CASSGGQTLTEAFF. CDR3 nucleotides: TGTGCCAGCAGCGGTGGGCAGACCCTCACTGAAGCTTTCTTT.

This chain connects TRBV19 to TRBJ1-1; no firm D call. The CDR3 loop spans 14 amino acids. CDR1 and CDR2 from the germline V gene are LNHDA and SQIVND (reference sequence). V shed 7 bases and J shed 1 base, with 13 bases lying between them. CDR3 sequence: CASTRGPTNTEAFF. CDR3 DNA sequence: TGTGCCAGTACTCGGGGTCCAACGAACACTGAAGCTTTCTTT.

The gene calls are TRBV11-2 and TRBJ2-1; 8 bases align to TRBD2. CDR1 and CDR2 (germline): SGHAT, FQNNGV. CDR3 length equals 15 residues. J lost 8 bases, V lost 5 bases, and 11 bases had no gene match. CDR3 nucleotide sequence: TGTGCCAGCAGCCTAGGTGGGCGGCGGGGGGATGAGCAGTTCTTC. Protein product: CASSLGGRRGDEQFF.

This chain joins TRBV5-1 and TRBJ2-3; D remains unclear. Between the trimmed V and J ends, which lost 2 bases and 0 bases, there was a span of 10 bases. CDR1 SGHRS and CDR2 YFSETQ come from the germline V gene. The CDR3 length is 15 residues. This CDR3 is CASSFLGYSTDTQYF. CDR3 DNA: TGCGCCAGCAGCTTTTTGGGGTATAGCACAGATACGCAGTATTTT.

The CDR3 is CASSRLVNYGYTF. The DNA for the CDR3 is TGTGCCAGCAGCCGCCTTGTTAACTATGGCTACACCTTC. The rearrangement uses TRBV7-2 and TRBJ1-2; D not resolved. This CDR3 spans 13 amino acids. Germline V CDR1 and CDR2: SGHTA, FQGNSA. With 5 bases removed from V and 1 base from J, the gap between germline ends came to 8 bases.

The V and J genes are TRBV19 and TRBJ2-7; 8 bases agree with TRBD1. From germline, CDR1 is LNHDA and CDR2 SQIVND (reference sequence). V trimming: 6 bases; J trimming: 4 bases; junction bases outside the gene matches: 11. This CDR3 contains 15 residues. The CDR3 sequence: CASSRRTGIGYEQYF. Here the CDR3 DNA reads TGTGCCAGTAGCAGGAGGACAGGGATTGGATACGAGCAGTACTTC.

The V and J genes are TRBV20-1 and TRBJ2-7; 9 nucleotides line up with TRBD1. The CDR3 has 14 residues. V lost 5 bases, J lost 2 bases, and 7 bases stayed unmatched. Germline assignment: CDR1 DFQATT and CDR2 SNEGSKA (reference sequence). The CDR3 DNA sequence: TGCAGTGCTGATCCCGGGACAGGGCCCTACGAGCAGTACTTC. Translation: CSADPGTGPYEQYF.

The CDR3 bases are TGCAGCGTGATGGACAGGACGAAACCTGAAGCTTTCTTT. Protein product: CSVMDRTKPEAFF. This chain uses TRBV29-1 with TRBJ1-1; TRBD1 matches at 7 bases. The V gene's germline CDR1 is SQVTM and CDR2 ANQGSEA. This CDR3 is built from 13 residues. J was trimmed by 6 bases and V by 6 bases; bases with no gene match: 10.

The rearrangement uses TRBV14 and TRBJ2-5; unclear D gene. The CDR3 sequence is 15 residues long. Deletions cut 1 base from V and 2 bases from J, with 11 bases between. From germline, CDR1 is SGHDN and CDR2 FVKESK. This CDR3 reads CASSQGSFGQETQYF. As DNA, the CDR3 is TGTGCCAGCAGCCAAGGGTCTTTTGGGCAAGAGACCCAGTACTTC.

This clonotype has just a few counts. The rearrangement links TRBV6-1 to TRBJ1-6; D might be TRBD1 (6 bases). The germline V gene encodes CDR1 MNHNS and CDR2 SASEGT. Trimming took 7 bases from V and 8 from J, leaving 21 bases between them. The CDR3 runs 16 residues. The CDR3, as DNA: TGTGCCAGCACCCCCCGCTGGGGGCTGGGGCATTCACCCCTCCACTTT. Translating it yields CASTPRWGLGHSPLHF.

V and J are TRBV6-1 and TRBJ2-7; 9 bases map to TRBD1. Germline loops: CDR1 MNHNS, CDR2 SASEGT. The length of the CDR3 is 12 residues. The V and J ends lost 6 bases and 9 bases, in that order; junction bases with no gene match: 6. For the CDR3, the DNA is TGTGCCAGCAGAGATAAGGACAGGGGGCAGTACTTC. Translating it yields CASRDKDRGQYF.

This chain joins TRBV9 and TRBJ1-1; D is unresolved. Germline V gene sequence: CDR1 SGDLS, CDR2 YYNGEE. V lost 4 bases to trimming and J lost 1 base, with 11 bases between them. CDR3 size: 14 residues. The CDR3: CASSPQTTNTEAFF. CDR3 coding DNA: TGTGCCAGCAGCCCCCAGACAACGAACACTGAAGCTTTCTTT. The whole variable domain, remainder taken from reference TRBV9 and TRBJ1-1, is DSGVTQTPKHLITATGQRVTLRCSPRSGDLSVYWYQQSLDQGLQFLIQYYNGEERAKGNILERFSAQQFPDLHSELNLSSLELGDSALYFCASSPQTTNTEAFFGQGTRLTVV.

The rearrangement joins TRBV11-2 to TRBJ1-1; perhaps TRBD1 as D (6 bases). The CDR3 sequence is 14 residues long. The V end lost 5 bases, the J end lost 5 bases, and 15 bases lay between the germline ends. Germline values: CDR1 SGHAT, CDR2 FQNNGV. As DNA, the CDR3 is TGTGCCAGCAGCAACCGGGACATGCGGACTGAAGCTTTCTTT. Encoded protein: CASSNRDMRTEAFF. Drawing the rest from reference TRBV11-2 and TRBJ1-1, the complete variable domain is EAGVAQSPRYKIIEKRQSVAFWCNPISGHATLYWYQQILGQGPKLLIQFQNNGVVDDSQLPKDRFSAERLKGVDSTLKIQPAKLEDSAVYLCASSNRDMRTEAFFGQGTRLTVV.

The chain has TRBV14 and TRBJ1-2; 7 bases line up with TRBD1. The CDR3 runs 14 residues. V lost 6 bases, J lost 3 bases, and 7 bases stayed unmatched. The germline V gene encodes CDR1 SGHDN and CDR2 FVKESK. The CDR3, as DNA: TGTGCCAGCAGGGGATCGGGACAGCACTATGGCTACACCTTC. Encoded protein: CASRGSGQHYGYTF. The complete variable domain, with remaining parts taken from reference TRBV14 and TRBJ1-2, reads EAGVTQFPSHSVIEKGQTVTLRCDPISGHDNLYWYRRVMGKEIKFLLHFVKESKQDESGMPNNRFLAERTGGTYSTLKVQPAELEDSGVYFCASRGSGQHYGYTFGSGTRLTVV.

The V and J genes are TRBV6-1 and TRBJ2-2; no clear D. This CDR3 region has 14 residues. The germline CDR1 and CDR2 sequences are MNHNS and SASEGT. Trimming removed 4 bases from V and 1 base from J, with 7 bases in between. The CDR3 loop is CASSAGKNTGELFF. In DNA form, the CDR3 reads TGTGCCAGCAGTGCTGGCAAGAACACCGGGGAGCTGTTTTTT.

J is TRBJ2-7 and V is TRBV19, with 9 positions matching TRBD1. Germline V CDR1 and CDR2: LNHDA, SQIVND (reference sequence). With 3 bases clipped from V and 5 bases from J, the junction kept 8 bases outside the gene matches. CDR3 length: 15 residues. The DNA for the CDR3 is TGTGCCAGTAGTATTACGGGACAGGGTAGCGACGAGCAGTACTTC. It specifies CASSITGQGSDEQYF.

The rearrangement uses TRBV30 and TRBJ1-4; D is undetermined. Trimming cost V 4 bases and J 0 bases, with 18 bases left between them. The CDR3 has 17 residues. CDR1 and CDR2 (germline): GTSNPN, SVGIG (reference sequence). This CDR3 is CAWTRTTYSATNEKLFF. In nucleotides, the CDR3 is TGTGCCTGGACTCGGACGACATATTCTGCAACTAATGAAAAACTGTTTTTT.

The V call is TRBV9, the J call TRBJ2-4, with TRBD1 identical over 8 bases. The CDR3 length is 13 residues. Germline assignment: CDR1 SGDLS and CDR2 YYNGEE. The junction had 2 bases not matched to a gene; V was cut back by 1 base and J by 8 bases. The CDR3 nucleotides are TGTGCCAGCAGCGTAAACAGGGGGGACATTCAGTACTTC. Translation gives CASSVNRGDIQYF. Filled out from reference TRBV9 and TRBJ2-4, the complete variable domain reads DSGVTQTPKHLITATGQRVTLRCSPRSGDLSVYWYQQSLDQGLQFLIQYYNGEERAKGNILERFSAQQFPDLHSELNLSSLELGDSALYFCASSVNRGDIQYFGAGTRLSVL.

This chain uses TRBV6-1 with TRBJ1-1; a possible D gene is TRBD1 (6 bases). Trimming took 2 bases from V and 4 from J, leaving 11 bases between them. CDR1 and CDR2 from the germline V gene are MNHNS and SASEGT. CDR3 size: 14 residues. CDR3 residues: CASSERGGTTEAFF. In DNA form, the CDR3 reads TGTGCCAGCAGTGAAAGGGGGGGGACCACTGAAGCTTTCTTT.